This is a list of T cell receptor beta chains from one sample in a study of blood T cell repertoires in COVID-19. This table comes from immunoSEQ multiplex PCR, and its TCRdb copy is limited to in-frame clones, with some not included. The table has fewer than 250,000 clones, 80% to 90% seen once; the top ten hold 0.6% to 0.9%. The source material was peripheral blood. Source of these receptors: a woman in her seventies with acute or convalescent COVID-19. CDR3s include the opening cysteine and the closing phenylalanine or tryptophan. A D gene is named only where the DNA matches it firmly.

14 | TRBJ2-7 | - | TRBV6-5 | CASMNRAQPVEQYF | TGTGCCAGCATGAATCGCGCTCAACCGGTCGAGCAGTACTTC
16 | TRBJ2-2 | TRBD1 | TRBV24-1 | CATSDNRQGDTGELFF | TGTGCCACCAGTGATAATCGACAGGGAGACACCGGGGAGCTGTTTTTT
14 | TRBJ2-7 | - | TRBV28 | CASSFGGRTYEQYF | TGTGCCAGCAGTTTTGGAGGGAGAACTTACGAGCAGTACTTC
14 | TRBJ2-3 | - | TRBV6-5 | CASPRDWGTDTQYF | TGTGCCAGCCCCAGGGACTGGGGCACAGATACGCAGTATTTT
14 | TRBJ1-5 | - | TRBV19 | CASSINQGNQPQHF | TGTGCCAGTAGTATTAACCAGGGCAATCAGCCCCAGCATTTT
17 | TRBJ2-3 | - | TRBV28 | CASSSLSGTLGGDTQYF | TGTGCCAGCAGTTCCCTCAGCGGAACCCTCGGAGGAGATACGCAGTATTTT
16 | TRBJ1-2 | TRBD1 | TRBV5-1 | CASSLGGPGTGYGYTF | TGCGCCAGCAGCTTGGGAGGCCCCGGGACAGGGTATGGCTACACCTTC
13 | TRBJ2-1 | - | TRBV12-5 | CASGLNFYNEQFF | TGTGCTAGTGGTTTGAACTTCTACAATGAGCAGTTCTTC
15 | TRBJ2-7 | TRBD2 | TRBV5-4 | CASSLGGSYSYEQYF | TGTGCCAGCAGCTTGGGCGGGAGCTACTCCTACGAGCAGTACTTC
17 | TRBJ1-1 | TRBD1 | TRBV5-1 | CASSVTSTGSLNTEAFF | TGCGCCAGCAGCGTAACCTCGACAGGGAGCCTGAACACTGAAGCTTTCTTT
17 | TRBJ2-5 | TRBD2 | TRBV13 | CASSFSISGGQQETQYF | TGTGCCAGCAGCTTTAGTATTAGCGGGGGGCAACAAGAGACCCAGTACTTC
16 | TRBJ2-1 | - | TRBV15 | CATSRDPLSSYNEQFF | TGTGCCACCAGCAGAGATCCCCTGAGCTCCTACAATGAGCAGTTCTTC
15 | TRBJ2-7 | TRBD2 | TRBV3-1/TRBV3-2 | CASSQGGGAAYEQYF | TGTGCCAGCAGCCAAGGCGGGGGGGCGGCCTACGAGCAGTACTTC
19 | TRBJ1-2 | TRBD1 | TRBV7-6 | CASSPRPPGQEGANYGYTF | TGTGCCAGCAGCCCCAGACCTCCGGGACAGGAGGGAGCTAACTATGGCTACACCTTC